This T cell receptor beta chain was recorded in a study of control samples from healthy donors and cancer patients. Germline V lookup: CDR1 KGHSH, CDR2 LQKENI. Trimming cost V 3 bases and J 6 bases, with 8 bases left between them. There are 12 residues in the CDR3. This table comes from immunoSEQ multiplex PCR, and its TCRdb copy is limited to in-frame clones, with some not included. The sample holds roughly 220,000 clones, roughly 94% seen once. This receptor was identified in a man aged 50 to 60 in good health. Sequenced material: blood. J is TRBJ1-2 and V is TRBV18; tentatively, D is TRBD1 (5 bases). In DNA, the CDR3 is TGTGCCAGCTCACCGGGGGGGGATGGCTACACCTTC. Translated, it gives CASSPGGDGYTF. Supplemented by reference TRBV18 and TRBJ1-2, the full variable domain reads NAGVMQNPRHLVRRRGQEARLRCSPMKGHSHVYWYRQLPEEGLKFMVYLQKENIIDESGMPKERFSAEFPKEGPSILRIQQVVRGDSAAYFCASSPGGDGYTFGSGTRLTVV.